This TCR beta chain was obtained from a study of blood T cell repertoires in COVID-19. This CDR3 contains 15 residues. V was clipped by 3 bases and J by 3 bases, with 14 bases between them. In germline, CDR1 is ENHRY, CDR2 SYGVKD. Some clones are missing from TCRdb's copy, which holds only in-frame ones; the method was immunoSEQ multiplex PCR. The sample has approximately 220,000 clones; 65% to 85% are singletons. The sample consisted of peripheral blood. V usage is TRBV10-3 and J usage is TRBJ1-2; a possible D gene is TRBD1 (6 bases). This receptor was obtained from a woman aged 55 to 70 with acute or convalescent COVID-19. CDR3 nucleotide sequence: TGTGCCATCAGTGACGCCGGCAGGGGTGACTATGGCTACACCTTC. It specifies CAISDAGRGDYGYTF.